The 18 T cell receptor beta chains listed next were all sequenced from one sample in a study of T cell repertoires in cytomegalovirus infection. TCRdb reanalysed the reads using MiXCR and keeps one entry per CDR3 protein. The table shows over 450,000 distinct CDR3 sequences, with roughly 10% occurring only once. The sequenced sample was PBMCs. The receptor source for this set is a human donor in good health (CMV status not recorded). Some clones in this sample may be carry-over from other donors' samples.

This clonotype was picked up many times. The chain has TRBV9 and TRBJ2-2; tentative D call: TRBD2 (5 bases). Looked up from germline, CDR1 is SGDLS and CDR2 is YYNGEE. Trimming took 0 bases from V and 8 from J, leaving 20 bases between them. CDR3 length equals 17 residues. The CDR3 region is CASSVAFASGTGGELFF. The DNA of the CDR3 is TGTGCCAGCAGCGTAGCTTTCGCATCCGGAACGGGGGGGGAGCTGTTTTTT.

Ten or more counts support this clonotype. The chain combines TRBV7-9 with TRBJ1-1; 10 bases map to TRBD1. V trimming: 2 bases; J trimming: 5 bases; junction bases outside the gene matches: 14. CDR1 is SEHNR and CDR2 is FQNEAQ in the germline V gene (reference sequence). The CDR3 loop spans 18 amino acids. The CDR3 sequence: CASSLSKGGTGDITEAFF. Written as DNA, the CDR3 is TGTGCCAGCAGCTTAAGTAAAGGAGGGACAGGGGATATTACTGAAGCTTTCTTT.

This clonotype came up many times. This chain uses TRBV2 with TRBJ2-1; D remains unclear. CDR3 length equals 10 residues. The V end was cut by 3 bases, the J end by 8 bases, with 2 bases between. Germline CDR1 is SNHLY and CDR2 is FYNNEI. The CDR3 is CASSEYEQFF. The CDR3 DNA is TGTGCCAGCAGTGAGTATGAGCAGTTCTTC.

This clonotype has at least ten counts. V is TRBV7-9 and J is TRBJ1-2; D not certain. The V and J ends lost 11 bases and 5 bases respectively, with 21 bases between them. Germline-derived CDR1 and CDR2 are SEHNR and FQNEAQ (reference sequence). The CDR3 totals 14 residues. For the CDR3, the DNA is TGTGCCGCTGCTAGTGGCAGGACGAATTATGGCTACACCTTC. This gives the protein CAAASGRTNYGYTF.

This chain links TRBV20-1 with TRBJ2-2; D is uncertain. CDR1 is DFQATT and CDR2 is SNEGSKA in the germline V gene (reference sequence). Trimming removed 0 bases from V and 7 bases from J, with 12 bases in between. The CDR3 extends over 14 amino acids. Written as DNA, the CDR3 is TGCAGTGCTAGAGATTTAGGGTACGACGGGGAGCTGTTTTTT. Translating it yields CSARDLGYDGELFF.

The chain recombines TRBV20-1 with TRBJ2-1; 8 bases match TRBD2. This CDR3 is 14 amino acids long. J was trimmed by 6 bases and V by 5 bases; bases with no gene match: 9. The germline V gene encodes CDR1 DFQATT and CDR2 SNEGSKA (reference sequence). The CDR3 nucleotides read TGCAGTGCTTCCAGCGGGAGCCTTGGCAATGAGCAGTTCTTC. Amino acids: CSASSGSLGNEQFF.

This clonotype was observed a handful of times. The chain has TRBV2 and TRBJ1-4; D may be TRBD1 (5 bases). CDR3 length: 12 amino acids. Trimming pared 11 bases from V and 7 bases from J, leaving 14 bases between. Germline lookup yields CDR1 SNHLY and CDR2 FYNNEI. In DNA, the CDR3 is TGTGCCGGAGCCTTTGGGGGTGAAAAACTGTTTTTT. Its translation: CAGAFGGEKLFF.

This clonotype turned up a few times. The CDR3 loop reads CASSPRHNSYNEQFF. CDR3 nucleotide sequence: TGTGCCAGCAGCCCGAGACACAATTCCTACAATGAGCAGTTCTTC. The chain recombines TRBV14 with TRBJ2-1, with unresolved D. Germline V lookup: CDR1 SGHDN, CDR2 FVKESK. V gave up 4 bases and J gave up 1 base, with 11 bases separating them. This CDR3 is 15 amino acids long.

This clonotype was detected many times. CDR3 region: CASSPLLETQYF. In DNA, the CDR3 is TGTGCCAGCAGTCCCCTCTTAGAGACCCAGTACTTC. The chain has TRBV6-6 and TRBJ2-5, with no clear D. CDR3 size: 12 residues. CDR1 is MNHNY and CDR2 is SVGAGI in the germline V gene (reference sequence). V lost 5 bases and J lost 4, with 8 bases in between.

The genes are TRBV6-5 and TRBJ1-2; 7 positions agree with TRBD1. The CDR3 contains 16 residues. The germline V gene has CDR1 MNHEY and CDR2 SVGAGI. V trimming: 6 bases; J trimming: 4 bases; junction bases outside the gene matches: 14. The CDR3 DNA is TGTGCCAGCAGCCGTTACCCCCAGGGGGTGGTCTATGGCTACACCTTC. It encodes CASSRYPQGVVYGYTF.

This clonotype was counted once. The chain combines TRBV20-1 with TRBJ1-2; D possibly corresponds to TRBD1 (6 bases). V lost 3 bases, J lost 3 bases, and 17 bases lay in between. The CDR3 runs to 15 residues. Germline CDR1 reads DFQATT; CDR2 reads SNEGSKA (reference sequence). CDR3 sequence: CSASGVGGFDYGYTF. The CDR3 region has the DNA TGCAGTGCTAGTGGCGTAGGGGGGTTCGACTATGGCTACACCTTC.

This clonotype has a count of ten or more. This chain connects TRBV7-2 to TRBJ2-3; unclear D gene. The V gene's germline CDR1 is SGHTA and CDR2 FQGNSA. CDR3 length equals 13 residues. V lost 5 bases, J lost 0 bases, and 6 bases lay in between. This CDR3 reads CASSTISTDTQYF. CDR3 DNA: TGTGCCAGCAGCACGATCAGCACAGATACGCAGTATTTT. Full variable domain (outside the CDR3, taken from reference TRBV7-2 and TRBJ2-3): GAGVSQSPSNKVTEKGKDVELRCDPISGHTALYWYRQSLGQGLEFLIYFQGNSAPDKSGLPSDRFSAERTGGSVSTLTIQRTQQEDSAVYLCASSTISTDTQYFGPGTRLTVL.

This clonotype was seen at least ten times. The CDR3 sequence: CASSPGGPWELFF. Written as DNA, the CDR3 is TGTGCCAGCAGCCCAGGGGGACCCTGGGAGCTGTTTTTT. V usage is TRBV7-2 and J usage is TRBJ2-2; 7 nucleotides agree with TRBD1. J gave up 9 bases and V 5 bases, and 6 bases lay outside the gene matches. Germline V gene data show CDR1 as SGHTA and CDR2 as FQGNSA. This CDR3 spans 13 amino acids.

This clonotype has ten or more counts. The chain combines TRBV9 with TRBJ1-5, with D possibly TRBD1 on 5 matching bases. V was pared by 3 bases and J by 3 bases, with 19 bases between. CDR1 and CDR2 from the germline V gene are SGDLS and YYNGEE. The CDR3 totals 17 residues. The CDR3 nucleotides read TGTGCCAGCAGCGAAGGGGTGGTGGTAGGGCCCAATCAGCCCCAGCATTTT. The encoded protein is CASSEGVVVGPNQPQHF.

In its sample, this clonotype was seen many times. The CDR3 DNA is TGCAGCGGGACCGGGACAGGGAACTACAATGAGCAGTTCTTC. Translation: CSGTGTGNYNEQFF. The chain couples TRBV29-1 to TRBJ2-1; 9 bases agree with TRBD1. There are 14 residues in the CDR3. V dropped 7 bases and J dropped 3; count of bases not matched to a gene: 7. The V gene's germline CDR1 is SQVTM and CDR2 ANQGSEA.

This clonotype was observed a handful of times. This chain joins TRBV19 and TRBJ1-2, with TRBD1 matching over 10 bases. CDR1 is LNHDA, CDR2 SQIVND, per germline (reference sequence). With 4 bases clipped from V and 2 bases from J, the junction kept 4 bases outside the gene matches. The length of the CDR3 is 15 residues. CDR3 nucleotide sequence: TGTGCCAGTAGTACCCTGACAGGGGGCAACTATGGCTACACCTTC. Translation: CASSTLTGGNYGYTF. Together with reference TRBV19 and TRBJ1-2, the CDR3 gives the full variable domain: DGGITQSPKYLFRKEGQNVTLSCEQNLNHDAMYWYRQDPGQGLRLIYYSQIVNDFQKGDIAEGYSVSREKKESFPLTVTSAQKNPTAFYLCASSTLTGGNYGYTFGSGTRLTVV.

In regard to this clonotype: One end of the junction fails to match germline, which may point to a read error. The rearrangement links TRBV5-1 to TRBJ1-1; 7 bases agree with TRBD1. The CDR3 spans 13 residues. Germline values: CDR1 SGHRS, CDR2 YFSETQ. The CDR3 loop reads CACRRTGNTEAFF. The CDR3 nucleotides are TGCGCCTGCAGAAGGACAGGAAACACTGAAGCTTTCTTT.

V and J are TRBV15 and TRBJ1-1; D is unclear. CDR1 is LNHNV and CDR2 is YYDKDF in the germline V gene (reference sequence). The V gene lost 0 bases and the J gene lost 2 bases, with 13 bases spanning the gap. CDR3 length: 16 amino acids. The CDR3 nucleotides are TGTGCCACCAGCAGAGATTATCGGGGATCCAACACTGAAGCTTTCTTT. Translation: CATSRDYRGSNTEAFF.